This TCR beta chain stems from a study of blood T cell repertoires in COVID-19. This clone was observed a handful of times. Only in-frame clones appear in the TCRdb table, and some are missing; sequencing was by immunoSEQ multiplex PCR. Of 280,000 or so clones listed, 75% to 90% were seen once; the top ten hold about 2.2%. The CDR3 is made up of 13 amino acids. In germline, CDR1 is MNHEY, CDR2 SVGEGT. Trimming removed 6 bases from V and 3 bases from J, with 8 bases in between. The specimen was peripheral blood. The TCR comes from a woman in her twenties or thirties who had recovered from COVID-19. The chain joins TRBV6-2 or TRBV6-3 to TRBJ2-2; no definite D call. The CDR3 is CASSLSYTGELFF. DNA of the CDR3: TGTGCCAGCAGCCTTAGTTACACCGGGGAGCTGTTTTTT.